This T cell receptor beta chain derives from a study of T cell changes during pregnancy in multiple sclerosis. V gave up 5 bases and J gave up 11 bases; unmatched junction bases: 7. The CDR3 length is 13 residues. CDR1 SGHTA and CDR2 FQGNSA come from the germline V gene. TCRdb keeps only in-frame clones here, not all; method: immunoSEQ multiplex PCR. The table includes approximately 40,000 clones, 92% detected once. The source was CD4+ T cells from peripheral blood mononuclear cells, collected in the third trimester of pregnancy. The V gene is TRBV7-2, the J gene TRBJ1-5; 9 nucleotides match TRBD1. The clonotype was recovered from a female donor with multiple sclerosis, enrolled in a pregnancy study. The CDR3 nucleotides read TGTGCCAGCAGCGAGGACAGGGGAAGAGCCCAGCATTTT. Translation gives CASSEDRGRAQHF. Combining the CDR3 with reference TRBV7-2 and TRBJ1-5 gives the whole variable domain GAGVSQSPSNKVTEKGKDVELRCDPISGHTALYWYRQSLGQGLEFLIYFQGNSAPDKSGLPSDRFSAERTGGSVSTLTIQRTQQEDSAVYLCASSEDRGRAQHFGDGTRLSIL.